Listed here are 5 T cell receptor beta chains from one sample, sequenced in a study of T cells in Graves' hyperthyroidism and ophthalmopathy (dated by TCRdb to between 2018 and 2021). The receptor library was made with multiplex PCR. The sequencer was an Illumina HiSeq 2000. Amplification of TCR beta CDR3 regions was carried out from RNA transcripts. The first round of RT-PCR for the TCR CDR3 was performed with the HTBI primer set and the Qiagen OneStep RT-PCR kit. Using fastp at Q25 and MiXCR, TCRdb reprocessed the public reads and kept productive beta chains. Each record represents a unique CDR3 protein, reported with the most common genes and DNA among its rows. This sample has around 210,000 distinct CDR3 sequences in its table, and about a sixth of those were observed once. 40% to 65% of the sample lies in the top ten. Sequenced material: blood. Receptor source: a woman aged 50 to 60 with Graves' hyperthyroidism.

V gene TRBV11-2 combines with J gene TRBJ1-1; D gene unclear. Germline CDR1 is SGHAT and CDR2 is FQNNGV. The CDR3 length is 13 residues. Trimming left V 6 bases short and J 3 bases short, with 11 bases between. The chain's CDR3 is CASRRETDTEAFF. For the CDR3, the DNA is TGTGCCAGCAGACGGGAGACGGACACTGAAGCTTTCTTT.

This clonotype was detected many times. The J gene is TRBJ1-1, the V gene TRBV20-1; possible D gene TRBD1, 5 bases. The CDR3 is made up of 12 amino acids. From germline, CDR1 is DFQATT and CDR2 SNEGSKA (reference sequence). The V end lost 7 bases, the J end lost 6 bases, and 15 bases lay between the germline ends. The CDR3, as DNA: TGCAGTGGGCTCCTAAGGGGTTCTGAAGCTTTCTTT. This translates into CSGLLRGSEAFF.

This rearrangement joins TRBV10-2 to TRBJ1-6; 8 bases agree with TRBD1. Germline V gene lookup returns CDR1 WSHSY and CDR2 SAAADI. CDR3 length: 15 residues. J was trimmed by 9 bases and V by 1 base; bases with no gene match: 5. This chain's CDR3 is CASSELLGQASPLHF. Here the CDR3 DNA reads TGCGCCAGCAGTGAGTTATTGGGACAGGCTTCACCCCTCCACTTT.

In its sample, this clonotype was seen many times. The chain is built from TRBV6-1 and TRBJ2-7, with D uncertain. The CDR3 has 11 residues. V was trimmed by 6 bases and J by 3 bases, leaving 6 bases between them. CDR1 is MNHNS and CDR2 is SASEGT in the germline V gene. The CDR3 coding sequence is TGTGCCAGCAGAACCCGCTACGAGCAGTACTTC. This sequence encodes CASRTRYEQYF.

In its sample, this clonotype was seen many times. CDR3 nucleotide sequence: TGTGCCAGCAGTTTAACAGGGGGGGGTATGCGGACCCAGTACTTC. It is translated as CASSLTGGGMRTQYF. The chain joins TRBV28 to TRBJ2-5; maybe TRBD1 (8 bases). Germline lookup yields CDR1 MDHEN and CDR2 SYDVKM. The CDR3 runs to 15 residues. Trimming removed 2 bases at V and 7 bases at J, with 17 bases between. Based on the CDR3 plus reference TRBV28 and TRBJ2-5, the full variable domain is DVKVTQSSRYLVKRTGEKVFLECVQDMDHENMFWYRQDPGLGLRLIYFSYDVKMKEKGDIPEGYSVSREKKERFSLILESASTNQTSMYLCASSLTGGGMRTQYFGPGTRLLVL.